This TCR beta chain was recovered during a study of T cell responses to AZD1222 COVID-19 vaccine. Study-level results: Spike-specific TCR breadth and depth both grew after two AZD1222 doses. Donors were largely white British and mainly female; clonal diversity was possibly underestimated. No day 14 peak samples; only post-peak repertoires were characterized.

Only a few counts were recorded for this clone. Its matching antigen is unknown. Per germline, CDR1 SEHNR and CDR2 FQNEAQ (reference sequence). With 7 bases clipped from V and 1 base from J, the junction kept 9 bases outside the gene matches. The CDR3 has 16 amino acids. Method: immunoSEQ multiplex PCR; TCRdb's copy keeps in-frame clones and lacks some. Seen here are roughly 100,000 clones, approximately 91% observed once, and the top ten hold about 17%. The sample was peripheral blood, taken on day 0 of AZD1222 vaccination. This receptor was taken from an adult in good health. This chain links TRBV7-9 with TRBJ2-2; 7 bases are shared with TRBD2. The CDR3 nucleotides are TGTGCCAGCACCGTGGGAGGGCTCGGGAACACCGGGGAGCTGTTTTTT. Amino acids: CASTVGGLGNTGELFF.